Below are 30 T cell receptor beta chains sequenced from a single sample in a study of tumor and adjacent non-tumor tissue in lung cancer. The library came from three nested PCR rounds adapted from ARM-PCR protocols. In TCRdb, the multiplex PCR reads were re-called with MiXCR into one record per CDR3 protein. The repertoire has more than 90,000 distinct CDR3 sequences, roughly 70% of them found once; the top ten carry roughly 18%. RNA was extracted from bulk tissue without any cell sorting. The sample comprised lung tumor tissue. The receptors stem from a man between 60 and 75 years old with non-small cell lung cancer.

With regard to this clonotype: Just one base apart from a much larger clone, this may be a read error. This chain connects TRBV6-2 or TRBV6-3 to TRBJ2-6; a possible D gene is TRBD1 (5 bases). Germline values: CDR1 MNHEY, CDR2 SVGEGT. The CDR3 totals 14 residues. CDR3 nucleotides: TGTGCCAGCAACCTGGAAGCTGGGGCCAACGTCCTGGCTTTC. This gives the protein CASNLEAGANVLAF.

Remarks on this clonotype: The CDR3 ends on some other residue instead of the conserved phenylalanine or tryptophan, so this is likely a read error. The V gene is TRBV12-3 or TRBV12-4, the J gene TRBJ2-5; 9 bases are a match to TRBD2. V shed 8 bases and J 4 bases; nucleotides not matched to a gene: 11. CDR3 length: 15 amino acids. CDR3 sequence: CASSDTGLALETQYY. CDR3 DNA: TGTGCCAGCTCGGATACGGGACTAGCACTAGAGACCCAGTACTAC.

On this clonotype: No conserved phenylalanine or tryptophan is present at the end of the CDR3, so a read error is the likely explanation. This chain links TRBV7-8 with TRBJ2-4; 7 nucleotides match TRBD2. The CDR3 is 14 residues long. CDR1 is SGHVS and CDR2 is FQNEAQ in the germline V gene. V was pared by 3 bases and J by 12 bases, with 11 bases of the junction left unmatched. DNA for the CDR3: TGTGCCAGCAGCTTTGGCGGGGGTCGTGACAGTCAGTACCTC. Protein product: CASSFGGGRDSQYL.

This clonotype was recorded at least ten times. This chain connects TRBV29-1 to TRBJ2-6; tentative D call: TRBD1 (5 bases). This CDR3 spans 15 amino acids. CDR1 and CDR2 from the germline V gene are SQVTM and ANQGSEA. The V gene lost 4 bases and the J gene lost 2 bases, with 12 bases spanning the gap. CDR3 nucleotide sequence: TGCAGCGTTGGAAAAGGGGCCACTGGGGCCAACGTCCTGACTTTC. This encodes CSVGKGATGANVLTF.

This clonotype has at least ten counts. The rearrangement uses TRBV6-2 or TRBV6-3 and TRBJ2-7; D gene ambiguous. The V end was cut by 4 bases, the J end by 2 bases, with 15 bases between. Germline V gene lookup returns CDR1 MNHEY and CDR2 SVGEGT. The CDR3 totals 15 residues. Here the CDR3 DNA reads TGTGCCAGCAGTTCCCTGAGTTACGACACCTACGAGCAGTACTTC. It is translated as CASSSLSYDTYEQYF.

The CDR3 spells CASIYRSGEGNEKLFF. For the CDR3, the DNA is TGTGCCAGCATTTATCGCAGCGGAGAGGGTAATGAAAAACTGTTTTTT. The rearrangement links TRBV6-5 to TRBJ1-4; no clear D gene. The CDR3 is 16 residues long. Trimming stripped 7 bases from V and 4 bases from J, with 19 bases between. Germline CDR1 and CDR2: MNHEY and SVGAGI.

This clonotype has at least ten counts. CDR3 residues: CASSVSGARGTEAFF. The CDR3 DNA is TGTGCCAGCAGCGTTTCCGGGGCCCGAGGGACTGAAGCTTTCTTT. V gene TRBV7-8 combines with J gene TRBJ1-1, with a possible D match to TRBD1 (5 bases). V was shortened by 5 bases and J by 5 bases, with 18 bases between the two germline ends. CDR1 and CDR2 (germline): SGHVS, FQNEAQ. This CDR3 has 15 amino acids.

As to this clonotype: Mismatch with germline at one junction end may stem from a read error. The chain carries TRBV11-2 and TRBJ1-1; D may be TRBD1 (5 bases). CDR3 size: 16 residues. Germline CDR1 reads SGHAT; CDR2 reads FQNNGV. The CDR3 DNA sequence: TGTGCCAGCACAAGAGGAGGGGCTGGATCGAACACTGAAGCTTCCTTT. It encodes CASTRGGAGSNTEASF.

This clonotype was recorded at least ten times. The rearrangement uses TRBV12-3 or TRBV12-4 and TRBJ1-2, with D possibly TRBD1 on 6 matching bases. V lost 3 bases and J 7 bases, leaving 15 bases between the germline ends. The CDR3 consists of 14 residues. CDR3 sequence (DNA): TGTGCCAGCAGTTTCGGTTCAGGGGTTGCTGGCTACACCTTC. It yields the protein CASSFGSGVAGYTF.

This clonotype was seen a single time. The genes are TRBV10-3 and TRBJ1-6; 8 bases map to TRBD1. The germline gives CDR1 ENHRY, CDR2 SYGVKD. CDR3 length: 16 amino acids. V lost 1 base, J lost 10 bases, and 9 bases stayed unmatched. The CDR3 region is CAISEYHQGARSPLHF. The CDR3 bases are TGTGCCATCAGTGAGTACCATCAGGGGGCAAGGTCACCCCTCCACTTT.

As regards this clonotype: A clone one base away is much larger, so this may be a read error. The genes are TRBV5-6 and TRBJ2-3; unclear D gene. This CDR3 is 12 amino acids long. CDR1 SGHDT and CDR2 YYEEEE come from the germline V gene. Here the CDR3 DNA reads TGTGCCAGCAGCGGTAACACAGATACGCTGTATTTT. This gives the protein CASSGNTDTLYF.

The chain employs TRBV6-2 or TRBV6-3 and TRBJ2-7; tentative D call: TRBD2 (6 bases). The germline gives CDR1 MNHEY, CDR2 SVGEGT. V lost 5 bases, J lost 1 base, and 18 bases lay in between. This CDR3 contains 16 residues. Written as DNA, the CDR3 is TGTGCCAGCAGTCCCAGGGATAGCGGCACGTCCTACGAGCAGTACTTC. Residues: CASSPRDSGTSYEQYF.

To note about this clonotype: The conserved phenylalanine or tryptophan normally closing the CDR3 is absent here, so this likely arose from a read error. The limits of the CDR3 on the DNA are not certain, so only TCRdb's listed CDR3 is given. The chain is built from TRBV11-2 and TRBJ2-1; the D call of TRBD1 is as the table states it, not checked on the DNA. Ends included, the CDR3 has 14 residues. CDR1 SGHAT and CDR2 FQNNGV come from the germline V gene. The CDR3 sequence: CASSPQGGFDEQSL.

As to this clonotype: This CDR3 fails to terminate in the conserved phenylalanine or tryptophan, so it likely reflects a read error. The chain couples TRBV5-6 to TRBJ1-5; maybe TRBD1 (6 bases). Germline lookup yields CDR1 SGHDT and CDR2 YYEEEE. This CDR3 comprises 15 residues. The CDR3: CASSNYRVGNQLQHL. The CDR3 DNA follows: TGTGCCAGCAGCAATTACAGGGTTGGAAATCAGCTCCAGCATCTT.

Concerning this clonotype: This may arise from a read error, as a much more abundant clone is one base away. The V gene is TRBV6-2 or TRBV6-3, the J gene TRBJ2-6; D gene ambiguous. Germline values: CDR1 MNHEY, CDR2 SVGEGT. The CDR3 covers 15 residues. V was shortened by 7 bases and J by 0 bases, with 10 bases between the two germline ends. DNA for the CDR3: TGTGCCAGCATACAGACGGCCTCTGGGGCCAACGTCCTGACTTTC. Its protein product is CASIQTASGANVLTF.

As for this clonotype: Without the conserved terminal phenylalanine or tryptophan, this CDR3 likely stems from a read error. The rearrangement links TRBV10-1 to TRBJ2-2; D may be TRBD2 (5 bases). Germline V lookup: CDR1 WNHNN, CDR2 SYGVQD (reference sequence). This CDR3 comprises 14 residues. The CDR3 spells CASSGETITWELFY. CDR3 coding DNA: TGCGCCAGCAGTGGGGAGACTATCACCTGGGAGCTGTTTTAT.

This sequence joins TRBV29-1 and TRBJ2-7; TRBD1 matches 10 bases. In germline, CDR1 is SQVTM, CDR2 ANQGSEA. V lost 3 bases to trimming and J lost 5 bases; unmatched junction nucleotides: 10. CDR3 length: 15 amino acids. The CDR3: CSVDAGTGDIHEQYF. In DNA, the CDR3 is TGCAGCGTTGACGCGGGGACAGGGGACATCCACGAGCAGTACTTC.

Concerning this clonotype itself: Germline and junction disagree at one end, which may indicate a read error. The chain has TRBV11-3 and TRBJ2-6; TRBD1 is a possible D gene (6 bases). This CDR3 has 15 amino acids. The germline CDR1 and CDR2 sequences are SGHNT and YENEEA. This chain's CDR3 is CVSSQQGSGASVLTF. The CDR3 DNA reads TGTGTCAGCAGCCAACAGGGTTCTGGGGCCAGCGTCCTGACATTC.

The rearrangement uses TRBV11-3 and TRBJ2-3; D gene ambiguous. The germline CDR1 and CDR2 sequences are SGHNT and YENEEA. The germline V and J ends were trimmed by 5 bases and 1 base, with 13 bases remaining between them. CDR3 length equals 15 residues. The CDR3 DNA reads TGTGCCAGCAGCCTCGATGGTACGGGCACAGATACGCAGTATTTT. Translation gives CASSLDGTGTDTQYF. The full variable domain, rest sourced from reference TRBV11-3 and TRBJ2-3, is EAGVVQSPRYKIIEKKQPVAFWCNPISGHNTLYWYLQNLGQGPELLIRYENEEAVDDSQLPKDRFSAERLKGVDSTLKIQPAELGDSAVYLCASSLDGTGTDTQYFGPGTRLTVL.

With regard to this clonotype: A read error may be the cause here, since a much bigger clone is one base away. The genes are TRBV7-8 and TRBJ1-5; TRBD1 matches at 7 bases. This CDR3 comprises 15 residues. Germline V gene lookup returns CDR1 SGHVS and CDR2 FQNEAQ. The CDR3 loop reads CASSRGTANNQPQQF. The CDR3 DNA follows: TGTGCCAGCAGCCGTGGGACAGCCAACAATCAGCCCCAGCAGTTT.

Comments on this clonotype: This may arise from a read error, as a much more abundant clone is one base away. Here the CDR3 omits its conserved ending phenylalanine or tryptophan, so a read error is the likely source. The chain recombines TRBV20-1 with TRBJ2-7, with no clear D. Between the trimmed V and J ends, which lost 0 bases and 2 bases, there was a span of 11 bases. The CDR3 has 14 amino acids. Per germline, CDR1 DFQATT and CDR2 SNEGSKA (reference sequence). CDR3: CSARDDRSTYEQYY. The CDR3, as DNA: TGCAGTGCTAGAGATGACCGGTCTACCTACGAGCAGTACTAC.

Regarding this clonotype: The CDR3 does not end in the conserved phenylalanine or tryptophan, so this is likely a read error. This chain uses TRBV6-5 with TRBJ2-7; the D is unclear. With 3 bases removed from V and 4 bases from J, the gap between germline ends came to 10 bases. CDR1 and CDR2 from the germline V gene are MNHEY and SVGAGI. The CDR3 loop spans 13 amino acids. CDR3 protein: CASSYKGRYEQYS. The CDR3 coding sequence is TGTGCCAGCAGTTATAAGGGTCGTTACGAGCAGTACTCC.

This clonotype was seen a few times. A much larger clone sits a single nucleotide away, making a read error possible. J is TRBJ1-1 and V is TRBV7-8; 9 bases are shared with TRBD1. CDR3 length: 15 residues. Germline loops: CDR1 SGHVS, CDR2 FQNEAQ. DNA of the CDR3: TGTACCAGCAGCACGGGGACAGGGCCGAACACTGAAGCTTTCTTT. Translating gives CTSSTGTGPNTEAFF.

Turning to this clonotype: One base away lies a much larger clone, so this may be a sequencing read error. The chain joins TRBV7-9 to TRBJ1-2; TRBD1 matches at 7 bases. Germline V CDR1 and CDR2: SEHNR, FQNEAQ (reference sequence). The J segment lost 3 bases and the V segment lost 2 bases, leaving 6 bases of the junction unmatched. The CDR3 consists of 15 residues. The CDR3 DNA reads as TGTGCCAGCAGCTTAACTTCAAGGGGGCACTATGGCTACACCTTC. Translation: CASSLTSRGHYGYTF. The whole variable domain, remainder taken from reference TRBV7-9 and TRBJ1-2, is DTGVSQNPRHKITKRGQNVTFRCDPISEHNRLYWYRQTLGQGPEFLTYFQNEAQLEKSRLLSDRFSAERPKGSFSTLEIQRTEQGDSAMYLCASSLTSRGHYGYTFGSGTRLTVV.

This clonotype was found many times. J is TRBJ2-2 and V is TRBV20-1; D remains unclear. Germline V gives CDR1 DFQATT, CDR2 SNEGSKA (reference sequence). CDR3 length: 12 residues. Trimming pared 5 bases from V and 2 bases from J, leaving 6 bases between. The CDR3 here is CSAGQNTGELFF. The CDR3 DNA follows: TGCAGTGCTGGGCAAAACACCGGGGAGCTGTTTTTT.

In regard to this clonotype: A read error may account for a junction end that differs from germline. As DNA, the CDR3 is TGTGTCAGCAGCTTAAATAGTGGGGAGAACACTGAAGCTTTCTTT. It is translated as CVSSLNSGENTEAFF. V is TRBV5-5 and J is TRBJ1-1; D remains ambiguous. This CDR3 region has 15 residues. In germline, CDR1 is SGHKS, CDR2 YYEKEE (reference sequence).

Regarding this clonotype: This may be a read error: a much more frequent sequence differs by one nucleotide. The rearrangement links TRBV10-3 to TRBJ1-3; possible D gene TRBD1, 5 bases. The CDR3 runs to 13 residues. From germline, CDR1 is ENHRY and CDR2 SYGVKD. The CDR3 spells CVIRTSSGNTIYF. CDR3 DNA: TGTGTCATACGGACATCCTCTGGAAACACCATATATTTT.

This CDR3 is CASSETLINQPQHF. CDR3 DNA sequence: TGTGCCAGCAGTGAGACACTGATCAATCAGCCCCAGCATTTT. The chain uses TRBV2 and TRBJ1-5; no firm D call. Deletions cut 3 bases from V and 3 bases from J, with 9 bases between. The CDR3 has 14 residues. Per germline, CDR1 SNHLY and CDR2 FYNNEI. Full variable domain (remainder filled in from reference TRBV2 and TRBJ1-5): EPEVTQTPSHQVTQMGQEVILRCVPISNHLYFYWYRQILGQKVEFLVSFYNNEISEKSEIFDDQFSVERPDGSNFTLKIRSTKLEDSAMYFCASSETLINQPQHFGDGTRLSIL.

Remarks on this clonotype: One end of the junction varies from germline; a read error may be responsible. The rearrangement links TRBV5-6 to TRBJ2-3; 8 bases align to TRBD2. This CDR3 region has 16 residues. Germline CDR1 reads SGHDT; CDR2 reads YYEEEE. CDR3 amino acids: CVSSLWTSWDTDTQYF. CDR3 nucleotides: TGTGTCAGCAGCTTATGGACTAGCTGGGACACAGATACGCAGTATTTT.

Details on this clonotype: Because it lacks the conserved phenylalanine or tryptophan at the end, this CDR3 is likely a read error. The rearrangement uses TRBV4-1 and TRBJ2-3, with 8 bases aligning to TRBD2. Germline V gives CDR1 MGHRA, CDR2 YSYEKL. The CDR3 loop spans 16 amino acids. The CDR3 DNA is TGCGCCGGCAGCCATGAATTAGCGGGAATCACAGATACACAGTATCTT. This sequence encodes CAGSHELAGITDTQYL.